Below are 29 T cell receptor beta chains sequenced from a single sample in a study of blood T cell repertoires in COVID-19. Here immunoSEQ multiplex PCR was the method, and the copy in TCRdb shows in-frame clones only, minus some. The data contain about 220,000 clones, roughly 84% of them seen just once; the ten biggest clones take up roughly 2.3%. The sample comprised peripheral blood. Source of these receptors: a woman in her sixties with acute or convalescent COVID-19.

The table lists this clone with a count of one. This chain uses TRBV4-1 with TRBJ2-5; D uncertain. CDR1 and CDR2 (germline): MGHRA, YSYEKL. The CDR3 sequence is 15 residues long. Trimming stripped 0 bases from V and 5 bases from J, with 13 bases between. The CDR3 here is CASSQESVGAETQYF. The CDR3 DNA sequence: TGCGCCAGCAGCCAAGAGTCTGTAGGAGCTGAGACCCAGTACTTC.

The CDR3 nucleotides read TGTGCCAGCAGCTTAGACGTGCCAGGGGGTTCACCCCTCCACTTT. Its protein is CASSLDVPGGSPLHF. The V and J genes are TRBV7-2 and TRBJ1-6; 7 bases fit TRBD1. V was clipped by 1 base and J by 9 bases; unmatched bases: 6. Germline CDR1 SGHTA, CDR2 FQGNSA. The CDR3 has 15 residues.

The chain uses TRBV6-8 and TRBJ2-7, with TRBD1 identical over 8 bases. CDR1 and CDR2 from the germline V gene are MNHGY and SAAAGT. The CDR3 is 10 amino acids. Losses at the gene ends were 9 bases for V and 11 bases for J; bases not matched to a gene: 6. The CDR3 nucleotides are TGTGCCAGGAAAACAGGGGGTGAGTACTTC. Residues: CARKTGGEYF.

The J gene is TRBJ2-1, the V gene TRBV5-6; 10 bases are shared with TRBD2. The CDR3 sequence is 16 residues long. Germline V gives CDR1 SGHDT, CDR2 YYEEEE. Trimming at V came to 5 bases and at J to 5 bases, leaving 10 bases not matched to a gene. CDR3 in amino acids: CASSFTTSGVHNEQFF. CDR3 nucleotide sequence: TGTGCCAGCAGTTTTACTACTAGCGGGGTACACAATGAGCAGTTCTTC.

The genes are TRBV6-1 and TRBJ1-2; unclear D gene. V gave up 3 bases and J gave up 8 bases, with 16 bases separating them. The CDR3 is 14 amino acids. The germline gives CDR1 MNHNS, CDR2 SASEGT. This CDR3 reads CASSDMRAAGGYTF. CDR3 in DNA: TGTGCCAGCAGTGATATGCGGGCAGCGGGGGGCTACACCTTC.

Here the CDR3 DNA reads TGTGCCAGCAGGCTGACAGGGGTCTCTGCAGATACGCAGTATTTT. Translating gives CASRLTGVSADTQYF. V and J are TRBV6-5 and TRBJ2-3; 8 positions match TRBD1. Germline V gene lookup returns CDR1 MNHEY and CDR2 SVGAGI. This CDR3 spans 15 amino acids. The J segment lost 4 bases and the V segment lost 6 bases, leaving 9 bases of the junction unmatched.

CDR3 loop: CASRSGGEQFF. The CDR3 DNA is TGTGCCAGCAGGAGCGGAGGAGAGCAGTTCTTC. The chain recombines TRBV25-1 with TRBJ2-1; possible D gene TRBD2, 5 bases. The CDR3 extends over 11 amino acids. V was clipped by 6 bases and J by 10 bases, with 10 bases between them. Germline-derived CDR1 and CDR2 are MGHDK and SYGVNS. Combining the CDR3 with reference TRBV25-1 and TRBJ2-1 gives the whole variable domain EADIYQTPRYLVIGTGKKITLECSQTMGHDKMYWYQQDPGMELHLIHYSYGVNSTEKGDLSSESTVSRIRTEHFPLTLESARPSHTSQYLCASRSGGEQFFGPGTRLTVL.

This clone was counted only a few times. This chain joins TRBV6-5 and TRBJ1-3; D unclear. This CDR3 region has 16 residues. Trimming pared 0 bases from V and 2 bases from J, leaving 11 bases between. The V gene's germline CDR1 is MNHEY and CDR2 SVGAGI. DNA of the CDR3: TGTGCCAGCAGTTACTCGCTTGCCGGAGCTGGAAACACCATATATTTT. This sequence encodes CASSYSLAGAGNTIYF.

CDR3 in amino acids: CASSGGGTSTDTQYF. In DNA, the CDR3 is TGTGCCAGCAGCGGCGGGGGGACTAGCACAGATACGCAGTATTTT. V usage is TRBV2 and J usage is TRBJ2-3, with TRBD2 matching 8 bases. CDR1 SNHLY and CDR2 FYNNEI come from the germline V gene. Trimming at V came to 6 bases and at J to 0 bases, leaving 5 bases not matched to a gene. The length of the CDR3 is 15 residues.

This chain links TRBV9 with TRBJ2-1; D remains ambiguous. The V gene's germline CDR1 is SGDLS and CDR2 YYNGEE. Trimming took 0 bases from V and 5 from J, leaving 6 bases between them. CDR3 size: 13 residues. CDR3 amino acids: CASSVVPDNEQFF. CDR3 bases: TGTGCCAGCAGCGTAGTGCCGGACAATGAGCAGTTCTTC.

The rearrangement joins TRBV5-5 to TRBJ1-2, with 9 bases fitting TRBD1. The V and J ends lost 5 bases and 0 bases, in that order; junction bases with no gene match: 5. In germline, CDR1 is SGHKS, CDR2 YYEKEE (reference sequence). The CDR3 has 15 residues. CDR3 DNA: TGTGCCAGCAGGGAGGGACAGGGCGCTAACTATGGCTACACCTTC. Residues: CASREGQGANYGYTF.

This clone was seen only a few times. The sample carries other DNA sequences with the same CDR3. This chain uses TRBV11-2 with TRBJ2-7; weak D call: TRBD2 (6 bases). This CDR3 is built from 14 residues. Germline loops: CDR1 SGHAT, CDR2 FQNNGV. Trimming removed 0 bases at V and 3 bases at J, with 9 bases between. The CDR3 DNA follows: TGTGCCAGCAGCTTAGATGGGGGGAGCTACGAGCAGTACTTC. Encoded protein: CASSLDGGSYEQYF.

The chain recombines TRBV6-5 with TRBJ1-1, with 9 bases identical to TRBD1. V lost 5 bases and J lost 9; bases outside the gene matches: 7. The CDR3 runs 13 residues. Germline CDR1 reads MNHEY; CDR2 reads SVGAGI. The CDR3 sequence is CASSRGQGRQAFF. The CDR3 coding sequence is TGTGCCAGCAGTAGGGGACAGGGCAGACAAGCTTTCTTT.

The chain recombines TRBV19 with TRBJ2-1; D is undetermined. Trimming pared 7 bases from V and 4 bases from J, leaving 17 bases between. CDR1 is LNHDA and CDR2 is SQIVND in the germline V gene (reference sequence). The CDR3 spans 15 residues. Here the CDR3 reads CASTPILSSYNEQFF. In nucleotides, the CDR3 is TGTGCCAGTACCCCTATCTTGTCCTCTTACAATGAGCAGTTCTTC.

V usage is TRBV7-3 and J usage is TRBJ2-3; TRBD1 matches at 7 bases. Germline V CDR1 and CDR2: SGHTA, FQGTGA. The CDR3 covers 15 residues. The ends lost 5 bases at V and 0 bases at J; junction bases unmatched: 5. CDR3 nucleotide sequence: TGTGCCAGCAGCCGCGGACAGGCTAGCACAGATACGCAGTATTTT. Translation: CASSRGQASTDTQYF.

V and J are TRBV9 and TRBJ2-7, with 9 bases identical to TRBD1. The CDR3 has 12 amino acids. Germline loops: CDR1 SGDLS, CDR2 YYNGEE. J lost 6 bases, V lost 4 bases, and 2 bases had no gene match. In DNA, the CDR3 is TGTGCCAGCAGCACAGGGGGCGGCGAGCAGTACTTC. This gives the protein CASSTGGGEQYF.

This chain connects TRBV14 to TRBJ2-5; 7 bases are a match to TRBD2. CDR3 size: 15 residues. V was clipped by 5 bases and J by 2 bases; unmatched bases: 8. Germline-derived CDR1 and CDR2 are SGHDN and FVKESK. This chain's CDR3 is CASSKGLHVQETQYF. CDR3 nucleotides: TGTGCCAGCAGCAAGGGACTACACGTTCAAGAGACCCAGTACTTC.

CDR3 sequence (DNA): TGTGCCAGCAGTTACAGGCCTAGCGGCACAGATACGCAGTATTTT. Translating it yields CASSYRPSGTDTQYF. The V gene is TRBV6-2 or TRBV6-3, the J gene TRBJ2-3, with a possible D match to TRBD2 (6 bases). This CDR3 has 15 amino acids. Looked up from germline, CDR1 is MNHEY and CDR2 is SVGEGT. V was trimmed by 2 bases and J by 1 base, leaving 10 bases between them.

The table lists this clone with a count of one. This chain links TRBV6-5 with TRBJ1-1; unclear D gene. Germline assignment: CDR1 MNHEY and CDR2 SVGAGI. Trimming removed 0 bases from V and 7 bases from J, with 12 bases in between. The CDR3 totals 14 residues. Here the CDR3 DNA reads TGTGCCAGCAGTTACTCGAGGATCAATCTTGAAGCTTTCTTT. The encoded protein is CASSYSRINLEAFF.

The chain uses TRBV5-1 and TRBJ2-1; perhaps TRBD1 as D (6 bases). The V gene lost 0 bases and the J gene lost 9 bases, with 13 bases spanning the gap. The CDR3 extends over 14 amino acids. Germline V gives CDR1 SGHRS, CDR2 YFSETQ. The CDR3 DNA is TGCGCCAGCAGCTTGGTTACAGGGTCGGTTGAGCAGTTCTTC. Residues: CASSLVTGSVEQFF.

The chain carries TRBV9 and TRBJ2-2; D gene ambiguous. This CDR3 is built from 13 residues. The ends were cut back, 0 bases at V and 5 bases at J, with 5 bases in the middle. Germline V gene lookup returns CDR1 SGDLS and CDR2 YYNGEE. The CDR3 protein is CASSVAITGELFF. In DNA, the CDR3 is TGTGCCAGCAGCGTAGCAATTACCGGGGAGCTGTTTTTT.

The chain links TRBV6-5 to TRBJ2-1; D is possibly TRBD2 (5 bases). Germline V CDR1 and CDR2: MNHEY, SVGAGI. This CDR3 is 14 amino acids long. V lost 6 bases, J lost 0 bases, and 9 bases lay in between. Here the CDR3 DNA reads TGTGCCAGCAGAGCGGCGGGCTCCTACAATGAGCAGTTCTTC. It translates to CASRAAGSYNEQFF.

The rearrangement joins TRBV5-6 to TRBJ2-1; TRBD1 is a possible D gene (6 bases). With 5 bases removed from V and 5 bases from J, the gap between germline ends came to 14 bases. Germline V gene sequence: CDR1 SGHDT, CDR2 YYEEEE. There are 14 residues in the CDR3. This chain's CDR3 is CASRHLNRDNEQFF. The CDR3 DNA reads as TGTGCCAGCAGGCATTTGAACAGGGACAATGAGCAGTTCTTC.

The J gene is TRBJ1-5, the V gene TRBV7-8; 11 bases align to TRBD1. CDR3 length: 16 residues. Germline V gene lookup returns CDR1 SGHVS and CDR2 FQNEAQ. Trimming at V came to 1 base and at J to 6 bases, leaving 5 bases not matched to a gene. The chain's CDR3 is CASSLGRTGGSQPQHF. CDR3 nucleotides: TGTGCCAGCAGCTTAGGCCGGACAGGGGGCAGTCAGCCCCAGCATTTT.

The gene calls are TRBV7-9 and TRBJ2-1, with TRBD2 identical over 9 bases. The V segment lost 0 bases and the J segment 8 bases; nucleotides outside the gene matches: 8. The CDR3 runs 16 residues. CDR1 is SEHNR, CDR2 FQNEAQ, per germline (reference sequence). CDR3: CASSLAASGVGYEQFF. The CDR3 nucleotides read TGTGCCAGCAGCTTAGCGGCTAGCGGGGTGGGGTATGAGCAGTTCTTC.

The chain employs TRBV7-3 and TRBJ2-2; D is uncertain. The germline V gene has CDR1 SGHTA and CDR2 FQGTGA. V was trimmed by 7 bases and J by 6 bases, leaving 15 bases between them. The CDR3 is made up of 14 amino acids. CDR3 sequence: CASTPGRDAGELFF. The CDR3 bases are TGTGCCAGCACCCCGGGTCGAGATGCCGGGGAGCTGTTTTTT.

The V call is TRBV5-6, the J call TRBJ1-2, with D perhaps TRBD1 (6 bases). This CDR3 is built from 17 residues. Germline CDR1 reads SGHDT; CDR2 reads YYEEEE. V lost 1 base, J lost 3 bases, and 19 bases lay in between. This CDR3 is CASSLRRGAGEYYGYTF. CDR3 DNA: TGTGCCAGCAGCTTGCGTCGGGGGGCAGGAGAGTACTATGGCTACACCTTC.

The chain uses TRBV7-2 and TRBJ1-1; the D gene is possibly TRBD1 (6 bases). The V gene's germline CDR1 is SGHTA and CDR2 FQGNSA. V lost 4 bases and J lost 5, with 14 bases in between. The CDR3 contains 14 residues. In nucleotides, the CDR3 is TGTGCCAGCAGCTCCGATACAGGGATGACTGAAGCTTTCTTT. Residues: CASSSDTGMTEAFF.

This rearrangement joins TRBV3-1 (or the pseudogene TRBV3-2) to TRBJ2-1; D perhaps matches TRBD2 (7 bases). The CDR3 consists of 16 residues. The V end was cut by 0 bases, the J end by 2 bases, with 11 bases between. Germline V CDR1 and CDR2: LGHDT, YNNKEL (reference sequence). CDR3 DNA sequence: TGTGCCAGCAGCCAAGATCTAGGGGGGGCCTACAATGAGCAGTTCTTC. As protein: CASSQDLGGAYNEQFF.